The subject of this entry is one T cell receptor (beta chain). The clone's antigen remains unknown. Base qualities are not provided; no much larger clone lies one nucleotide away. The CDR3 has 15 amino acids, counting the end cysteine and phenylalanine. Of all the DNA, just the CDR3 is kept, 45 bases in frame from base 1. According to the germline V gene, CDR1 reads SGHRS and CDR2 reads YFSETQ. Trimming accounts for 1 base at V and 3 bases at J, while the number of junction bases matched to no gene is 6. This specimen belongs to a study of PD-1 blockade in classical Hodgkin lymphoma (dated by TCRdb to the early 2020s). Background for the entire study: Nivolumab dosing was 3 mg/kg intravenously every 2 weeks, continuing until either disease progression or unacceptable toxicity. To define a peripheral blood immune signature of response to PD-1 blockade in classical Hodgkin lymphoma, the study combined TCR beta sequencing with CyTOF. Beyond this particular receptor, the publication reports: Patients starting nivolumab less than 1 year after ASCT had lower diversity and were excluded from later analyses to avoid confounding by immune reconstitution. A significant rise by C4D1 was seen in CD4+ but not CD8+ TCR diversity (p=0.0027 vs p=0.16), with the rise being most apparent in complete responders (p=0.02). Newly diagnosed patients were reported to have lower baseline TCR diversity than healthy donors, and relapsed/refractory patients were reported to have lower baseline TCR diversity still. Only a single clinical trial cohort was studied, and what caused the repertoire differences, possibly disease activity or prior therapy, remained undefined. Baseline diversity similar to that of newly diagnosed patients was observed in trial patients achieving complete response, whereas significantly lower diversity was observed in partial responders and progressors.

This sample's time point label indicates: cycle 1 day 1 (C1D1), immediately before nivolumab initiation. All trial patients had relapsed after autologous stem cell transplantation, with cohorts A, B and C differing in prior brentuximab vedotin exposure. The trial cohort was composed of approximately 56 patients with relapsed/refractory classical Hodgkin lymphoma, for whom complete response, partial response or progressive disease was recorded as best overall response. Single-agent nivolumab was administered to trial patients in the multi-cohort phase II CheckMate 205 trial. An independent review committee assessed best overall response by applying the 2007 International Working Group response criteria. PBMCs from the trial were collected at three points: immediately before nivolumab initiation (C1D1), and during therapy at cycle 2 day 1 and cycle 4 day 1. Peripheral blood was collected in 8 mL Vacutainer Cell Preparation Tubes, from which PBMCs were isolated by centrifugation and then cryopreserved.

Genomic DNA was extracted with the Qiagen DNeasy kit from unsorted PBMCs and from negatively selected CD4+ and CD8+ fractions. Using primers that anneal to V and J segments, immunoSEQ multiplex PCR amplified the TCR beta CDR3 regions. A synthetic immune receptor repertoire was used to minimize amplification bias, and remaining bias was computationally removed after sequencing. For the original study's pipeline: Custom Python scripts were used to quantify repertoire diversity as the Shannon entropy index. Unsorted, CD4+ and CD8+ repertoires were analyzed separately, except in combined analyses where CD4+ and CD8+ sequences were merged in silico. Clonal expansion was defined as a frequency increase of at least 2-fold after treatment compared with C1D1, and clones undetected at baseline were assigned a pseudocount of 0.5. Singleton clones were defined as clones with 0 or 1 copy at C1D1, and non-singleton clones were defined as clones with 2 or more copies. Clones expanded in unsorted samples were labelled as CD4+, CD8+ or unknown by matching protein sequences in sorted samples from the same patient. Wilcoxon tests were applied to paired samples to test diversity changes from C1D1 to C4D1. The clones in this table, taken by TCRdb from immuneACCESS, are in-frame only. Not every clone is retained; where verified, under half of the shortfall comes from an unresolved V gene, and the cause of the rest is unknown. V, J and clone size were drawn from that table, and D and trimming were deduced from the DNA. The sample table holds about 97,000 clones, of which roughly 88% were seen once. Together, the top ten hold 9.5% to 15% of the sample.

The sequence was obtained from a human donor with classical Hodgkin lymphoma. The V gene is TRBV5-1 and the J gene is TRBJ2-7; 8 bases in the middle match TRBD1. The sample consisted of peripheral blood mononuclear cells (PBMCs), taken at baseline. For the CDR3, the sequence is CASSLIPGTGYEQYF. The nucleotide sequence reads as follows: TGCGCCAGCAGCTTGATCCCCGGGACAGGCTACGAGCAGTACTTC.